What follows are 12 T cell receptor beta chains derived from one specimen sequenced in a study of blood T cells in healthy people across ages. Using a J-beta primer mix together with a sample-barcoded 5' primer, a second PCR was run for roughly 6 to 12 cycles. TCRdb ran MiXCR on the 5' RACE reads and lists one entry per CDR3 protein. Of some 780,000 distinct CDR3 sequences listed, just over 55% are singletons. Sequences were obtained from blood. The origin of the receptors is a man aged 35 to 55 in good health.

This sequence joins TRBV24-1 and TRBJ2-5; tentatively, D is TRBD2 (6 bases). V shed 1 base and J shed 4 bases, with 9 bases lying between them. The CDR3 runs 14 residues. Germline V CDR1 and CDR2: KGHDR, SFDVKD. The CDR3 DNA reads TGTGCCACCAGTGATTTATTGGGAGGAGAGACCCAGTACTTC. This codes for CATSDLLGGETQYF.

The chain joins TRBV29-1 to TRBJ2-4; D may correspond to TRBD1 or TRBD2 (5 bases each). The DNA end favors TRBJ2-7, so the J call may be wrong. CDR3 length: 15 amino acids. Germline V gives CDR1 SQVTM, CDR2 ANQGSEA. CDR3: CSPPHTGQGRYEQYF. CDR3 coding DNA: TGCAGCCCTCCCCACACCGGGCAGGGACGTTACGAGCAGTACTTC.

The V gene is TRBV20-1, the J gene TRBJ2-7; 7 bases align to TRBD1. The germline CDR1 and CDR2 sequences are DFQATT and SNEGSKA (reference sequence). This CDR3 is 11 amino acids long. With 6 bases clipped from V and 10 bases from J, the junction kept 9 bases outside the gene matches. CDR3 bases: TGCAGTGCGGGAAAACAGGGGCTTCAGTACTTC. It yields the protein CSAGKQGLQYF.

This clonotype was detected only a few times. This rearrangement joins TRBV20-1 to TRBJ2-4; D is uncertain. The CDR3 totals 14 residues. The V end lost 3 bases, the J end lost 0 bases, and 9 bases lay between the germline ends. Germline values: CDR1 DFQATT, CDR2 SNEGSKA (reference sequence). The CDR3 DNA reads as TGCAGTGCTAGGCCACTACTAGCCAAAAACATTCAGTACTTC. This translates into CSARPLLAKNIQYF.

The chain employs TRBV2 and TRBJ1-2; 11 bases are a match to TRBD1. The junction had 4 bases not matched to a gene; V was cut back by 8 bases and J by 8 bases. Germline-derived CDR1 and CDR2 are SNHLY and FYNNEI. This CDR3 is built from 12 residues. CDR3 coding DNA: TGTGCCAGCGGACAGGGGGCGGAGGGCTACACCTTC. Residues: CASGQGAEGYTF.

The rearrangement links TRBV7-7 to TRBJ2-2; 7 bases align to TRBD1. Trimming cost V 4 bases and J 0 bases; bases outside gene matches: 8. This CDR3 comprises 17 residues. Germline CDR1 is SSHAT and CDR2 is FNYEAQ (reference sequence). CDR3 nucleotides: TGTGCCAGCAGCTCATCCCAGGGGGTCGCGAACACCGGGGAGCTGTTTTTT. As protein: CASSSSQGVANTGELFF.

The gene calls are TRBV13 and TRBJ2-1, with TRBD1 matching 8 bases. V dropped 5 bases and J dropped 3; count of bases not matched to a gene: 6. CDR1 and CDR2 from the germline V gene are PRHDT and FYEKMQ (reference sequence). This CDR3 region has 15 residues. The CDR3 sequence: CASSPRTGNYNEQFF. The CDR3 DNA sequence: TGTGCCAGCAGCCCCAGGACAGGGAACTACAATGAGCAGTTCTTC.

This chain uses TRBV27 with TRBJ2-1, with TRBD2 identical over 12 bases. V was clipped by 5 bases and J by 6 bases; unmatched bases: 11. The germline V gene has CDR1 MNHEY and CDR2 SMNVEV (reference sequence). The CDR3 extends over 17 amino acids. CDR3: CASSRRLAGDVPNEQFF. For the CDR3, the DNA is TGTGCCAGCAGTCGACGACTAGCGGGAGACGTCCCCAATGAGCAGTTCTTC.

This clonotype has just one count. This rearrangement joins TRBV4-1 to TRBJ2-3; 12 bases are shared with TRBD2. This CDR3 comprises 16 residues. V lost 7 bases, J lost 8 bases, and 13 bases stayed unmatched. Germline CDR1 MGHRA, CDR2 YSYEKL. CDR3 protein: CASNKGLAGSLSTQYF. The CDR3 DNA reads as TGCGCCAGCAATAAGGGACTAGCGGGCAGTTTGAGTACGCAGTATTTT.

The gene calls are TRBV20-1 and TRBJ2-7, with 9 bases identical to TRBD1. CDR1 is DFQATT and CDR2 is SNEGSKA in the germline V gene (reference sequence). The CDR3 totals 12 residues. V lost 6 bases to trimming and J lost 3 bases; unmatched junction nucleotides: 3. The CDR3: CSAVTGGYEQYF. DNA for the CDR3: TGCAGTGCAGTGACAGGGGGCTACGAGCAGTACTTC.

V usage is TRBV10-3 and J usage is TRBJ2-6; TRBD1 matches at 7 bases. The V and J ends lost 10 bases and 0 bases, in that order; junction bases with no gene match: 9. The CDR3 spans 16 residues. Germline V gene data show CDR1 as ENHRY and CDR2 as SYGVKD. The CDR3 bases are TGTGCCACTTTACGGGACAGTAGCTCTGGGGCCAACGTCCTGACTTTC. Amino acid sequence: CATLRDSSSGANVLTF.

Only a few counts were recorded for this clonotype. V gene TRBV12-3 or TRBV12-4 combines with J gene TRBJ2-4, with D tentatively TRBD1 (6 bases). V was pared by 4 bases and J by 3 bases, with 16 bases between. CDR3 size: 16 residues. The chain's CDR3 is CASSSSLQGNKNIQYF. For the CDR3, the DNA is TGTGCCAGCAGTTCTTCCCTCCAGGGGAACAAAAACATTCAGTACTTC.